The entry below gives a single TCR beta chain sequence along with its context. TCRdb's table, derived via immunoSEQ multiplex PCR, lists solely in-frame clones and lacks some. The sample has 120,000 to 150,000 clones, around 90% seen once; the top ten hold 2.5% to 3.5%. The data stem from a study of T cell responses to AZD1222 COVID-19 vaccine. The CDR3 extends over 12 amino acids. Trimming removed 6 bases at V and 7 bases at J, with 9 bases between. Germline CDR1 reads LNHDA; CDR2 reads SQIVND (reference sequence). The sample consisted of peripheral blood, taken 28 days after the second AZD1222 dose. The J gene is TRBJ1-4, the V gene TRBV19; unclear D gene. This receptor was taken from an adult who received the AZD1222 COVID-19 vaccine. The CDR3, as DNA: TGTGCCAGTAGCCCCAAAGGTGAAAAACTGTTTTTT. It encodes CASSPKGEKLFF.